The T cell receptor (beta chain) described here comes from a study of T cells in Graves' hyperthyroidism and ophthalmopathy (dated by TCRdb to between 2018 and 2021). For the wider study: Peripheral blood was collected at initial diagnosis, before any treatment. To identify distinguishing TCR V-J signatures, a discovery cohort of about 95 patients was used, comprising roughly 45 with Graves' ophthalmopathy and 57 with stable Graves' hyperthyroidism. Prospective prediction of ophthalmopathy was tested in an independent validation cohort consisting of under 20 hyperthyroidism patients and approximately 16 patients who later progressed to ophthalmopathy. The roughly 91 discovery patients were randomly divided into training and test sets at a 7:3 ratio. Thyroid tissue and blood T-cell repertoires from more than 5 Graves' hyperthyroidism patients were also compared in the study. After sampling, hyperthyroidism patients received methimazole starting at 30 mg daily, and ophthalmopathy patients received high-dose intravenous methylprednisolone. According to the paper, TCR Vbeta CDR3 sequencing was carried out on some 140 peripheral blood samples, which came from fewer than 50 ophthalmopathy, 75 to 80 hyperthyroidism and approximately 17 progressor patients.

The TCR beta CDR3 regions were amplified from RNA transcripts. For the first round of RT-PCR on the TCR CDR3, the HTBI primer set was used together with the Qiagen OneStep RT-PCR kit. A second multiplex PCR round built the libraries, followed by size selection and purification. Paired-end sequencing of the libraries was performed with 100 bp reads on an Illumina HiSeq2000. In the original analysis: Raw data were processed with SOAPnuke, discarding reads with adapters, uncalled bases, mean Phred below 15, or no exact constant-primer or identifier match. High-quality paired reads were merged with COPE v1.2.5, and unique nucleotide sequences were defined as clonotypes. MiTCR v1.1 was used to align the clonotypes against IMGT TRBV, TRBD and TRBJ reference segments. The analysis included only V-J combinations with a frequency above 0.0001, which together covered around 99% of the repertoires. The TCS score was defined as F50 (clonal expansion) divided by E x V (chaos), with BLOSUM62-based TCRdist calculated between CDR3 peptides within each V-J. Welch's t-statistics and random forest reduced 500 to 650 V-J features to some 14, which were used in a naive Bayes classifier (R e1071). Using fastp trimming at Q25 and MiXCR clonotype assembly, TCRdb reanalyzed the public sequencing data and kept in-frame beta chains. When rows share a CDR3 protein, they turn into one entry using the most common DNA and genes. None of the V and J calls come from the authors' own analysis; TCRdb made them. The sample table lists hundreds of thousands of distinct CDR3 sequences, around 17% of them with a count of one. More than 15% of the sample lies in the top ten.

This clonotype came up many times. The clone's antigen remains unknown. Qualities for individual bases were not recorded, and no much larger clone is one base off. Findings and caveats that apply to the study as a whole: Blood samples also contained most of the expanded thyroid clonotypes (frequency above 0.001), which suggests that blood repertoires may reflect thyroid immune responses. Sample size was not statistically predetermined, and blinding of investigators to group allocation was not performed. During validation, the model predicted progression to ophthalmopathy a median of approximately 6 months ahead of onset, with around 65% sensitivity and roughly 72% specificity. In cross-validation, a model built on a 13 V-J signature told ophthalmopathy apart from stable hyperthyroidism with 87.88% sensitivity and approximately 81% specificity, and in testing the same model reached 80%/75%.

Stable Graves' hyperthyroidism was defined as no progression to ophthalmopathy during 18 months of follow-up. Hyperthyroidism patients were newly diagnosed, had a disease duration of under 2 months, and were aged 18 to 65 years. The study excluded patients with uncontrolled infections, other autoimmune diseases, pregnancy or lactation. Clinical symptoms, serum thyroxine and TRAb, thyroid ultrasound, and orbital computed tomography formed the basis for the diagnoses. PBMCs were separated from under 11 ml of fresh peripheral blood using Ficoll-Paque density gradient centrifugation. Trizol reagent was used to extract total RNA, and RNA quality was then checked on an Agilent 2100 Bioanalyzer. At the junction V is shortened by 6 bases and J by 0 bases; bases outside the gene matches: 11. In the germline V gene, CDR1 corresponds to MDHEN and CDR2 to SYDVKM. From cysteine to phenylalanine, the CDR3 is 16 amino acids long. Left in the record is the CDR3 DNA by itself, 48 bases read in frame from the first base.

The rearrangement joined TRBV28 to TRBJ2-7; TRBD2 agrees with 7 junctional bases. The sequence was collected from a woman between 18 and 29 years old with Graves' hyperthyroidism. The sequenced sample was blood. In nucleotide form, the sequence is TGTGCCAGCAGCCCCTTGGTCGGACTAGACTCCTACGAGCAGTACTTC. This codes for CASSPLVGLDSYEQYF.